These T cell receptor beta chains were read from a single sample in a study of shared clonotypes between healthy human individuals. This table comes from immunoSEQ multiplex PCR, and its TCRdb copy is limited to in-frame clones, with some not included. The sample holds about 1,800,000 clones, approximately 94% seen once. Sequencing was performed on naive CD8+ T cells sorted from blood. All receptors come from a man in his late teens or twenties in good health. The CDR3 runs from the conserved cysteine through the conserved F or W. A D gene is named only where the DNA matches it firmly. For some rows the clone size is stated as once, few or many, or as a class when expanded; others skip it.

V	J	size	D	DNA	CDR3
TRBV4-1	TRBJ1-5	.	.	TGCGCCAGCAGCCAAGATGATCCAGGCGTATTATACAATCAGCCCCAGCATTTT	CASSQDDPGVLYNQPQHF
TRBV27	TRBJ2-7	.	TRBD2	TGTGCCAGCAGTTTACCGACTAGCGAATACTCCTACGAGCAGTACTTC	CASSLPTSEYSYEQYF
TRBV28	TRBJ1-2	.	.	TGTGCCAGCAGGAAGACAGAGAACTATGGCTACACCTTC	CASRKTENYGYTF
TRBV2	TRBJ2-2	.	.	TGTGCCAGCAGTGAAGCTAGTGATCGTTCGAACACCGGGGAGCTGTTTTTT	CASSEASDRSNTGELFF
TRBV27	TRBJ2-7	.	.	TGTGCCAGCAGTTTATCGATCACGGCCGAGACCTACGAGCAGTACTTC	CASSLSITAETYEQYF
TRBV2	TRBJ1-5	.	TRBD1	TGTGCCAGCAGCCCGGGAACAGGGGTCCGTCAGCCCCAGCATTTT	CASSPGTGVRQPQHF
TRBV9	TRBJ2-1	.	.	TGTGCCAGCAGCGTAGATACCTACAATGAGCAGTTCTTC	CASSVDTYNEQFF
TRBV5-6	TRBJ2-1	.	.	TGTGCCAGCAGCCTTTCTAGGGGAGCTACCTACAATGAGCAGTTCTTC	CASSLSRGATYNEQFF
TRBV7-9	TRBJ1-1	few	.	TGTGCCAGCAGCTTTGGTGGGGCGAACACTGAAGCTTTCTTT	CASSFGGANTEAFF
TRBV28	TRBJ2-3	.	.	TGTGCCAGCATCCCCCTGGGGCAGGACAGCACAGATACGCAGTATTTT	CASIPLGQDSTDTQYF
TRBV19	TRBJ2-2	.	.	TGTGCCAGTAGTATAGTTGGGGAATCCGGGGAGCTGTTTTTT	CASSIVGESGELFF
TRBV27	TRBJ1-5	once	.	TGTGCCAGCAGTTTCTCTACGAGGCAGCCCCAGCATTTT	CASSFSTRQPQHF
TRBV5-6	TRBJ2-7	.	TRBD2	TGTGCCAGCAGCTTGTGGTCTAGCGGGAGTTACGAGCAGTACTTC	CASSLWSSGSYEQYF
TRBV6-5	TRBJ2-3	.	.	TGTGCCAGCAGTTGGGGTTTCGCAGATACGCAGTATTTT	CASSWGFADTQYF
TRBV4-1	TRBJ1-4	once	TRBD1	TGCGCCAGCAGCCACCCCGGGACAGGGGTTGAAAAACTGTTTTTT	CASSHPGTGVEKLFF
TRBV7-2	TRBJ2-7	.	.	TGTGCCAGCAGGCCGGTTAGTTCCTACGAGCAGTACTTC	CASRPVSSYEQYF
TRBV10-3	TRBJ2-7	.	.	TGTGCCACCGAGGGGCGTTACGAGCAGTACTTC	CATEGRYEQYF
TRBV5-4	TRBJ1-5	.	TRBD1	TGTGCCAGCAGTACAGGGGAAGAGCCCCAGCATTTT	CASSTGEEPQHF
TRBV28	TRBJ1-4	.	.	TGTGCCAGCAGTTTATGGTCAGAAATCAATGAAAAACTGTTTTTT	CASSLWSEINEKLFF
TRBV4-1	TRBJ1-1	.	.	TGCGCCAGCAGCCAAGATAGGAACACTGAAGCTTTCTTT	CASSQDRNTEAFF
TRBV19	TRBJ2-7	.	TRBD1	TGTGCCAGTAGTATAGCAGAGACAGGGATCTACGAGCAGTACTTC	CASSIAETGIYEQYF
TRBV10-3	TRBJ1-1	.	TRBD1	TGTGCCATCAGTGAGGTGGGACAGGGATCCCCTGAAGCTTTCTTT	CAISEVGQGSPEAFF
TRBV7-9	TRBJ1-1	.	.	TGTGCCAGCCTTGCTCCCTTAAACACTGAAGCTTTCTTT	CASLAPLNTEAFF
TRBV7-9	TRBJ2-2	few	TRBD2	TGTGCCAGCAGCCTGACTAGCGGGAGTGACACCGGGGAGCTGTTTTTT	CASSLTSGSDTGELFF
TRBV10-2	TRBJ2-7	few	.	TGCGCCAGCTCCAGCTCCTACGAGCAGTACTTC	CASSSSYEQYF